The clone carrying this TCR beta chain was counted ten times or more. Its antigen is not identified. This CDR3 is 14 amino acids long. Per germline, CDR1 SGHRS and CDR2 YFSETQ. V was clipped by 4 bases and J by 0 bases, with 7 bases between them. These data come from a study of read filtering for tumor transcriptome and immune sequencing. Study-level findings and limits: RNA-seq captured clonotypes less deeply and reliably than IR-seq.

Sampling of bone marrow took place during active disease in every patient. This library used approximately 0.4 ug RNA and molecular barcoded adaptors spanning alpha/delta and beta/gamma chains. TCRdb reanalysed the reads using MiXCR and keeps one entry per CDR3 protein. The profile covers 40,000 or so distinct CDR3 sequences, with approximately 14% appearing a single time and 6.5% to 8.5% taken by the ten largest. The sequence was obtained from a donor aged 40 or older with multiple myeloma. The chain couples TRBV5-1 to TRBJ1-4; D remains ambiguous. Material: a population of CD138-negative cells sorted from bone marrow. The DNA of the CDR3 is TGCGCCAGCAGCCGAGACACAACTAATGAAAAACTGTTTTTT. Translated: CASSRDTTNEKLFF.